This TCR beta chain was captured in a study of T cell responses to AZD1222 COVID-19 vaccine. Study details: Pooled in the analysis were second doses at about 4 or about 12 weeks.

The ends were cut back, 5 bases at V and 3 bases at J, with 17 bases in the middle. Germline CDR1 and CDR2: SEHNR and FQNEAQ (reference sequence). The CDR3 is made up of 16 amino acids. Profiling relied on immunoSEQ multiplex PCR, and the TCRdb table lists in-frame clones only, not all of them. The profile shows about 120,000 clones, around 90% of them singletons. The TCR originated in an adult in good health. This specimen was peripheral blood, taken on day 0 of AZD1222 vaccination. The chain couples TRBV7-9 to TRBJ2-4; D ambiguous. Here the CDR3 reads CASSPPPVRGKNIQYF. The CDR3 nucleotides are TGTGCCAGCAGCCCACCGCCCGTGAGAGGCAAAAACATTCAGTACTTC. Together with reference TRBV7-9 and TRBJ2-4, the CDR3 gives the full variable domain: DTGVSQNPRHKITKRGQNVTFRCDPISEHNRLYWYRQTLGQGPEFLTYFQNEAQLEKSRLLSDRFSAERPKGSFSTLEIQRTEQGDSAMYLCASSPPPVRGKNIQYFGAGTRLSVL.